This TCR beta chain originates from a study of cytomegalovirus exposure and HLA in healthy donors. Findings and caveats of the study: One later analysis, an examination of the 90 to 150 validation repertoires, found that first-cohort TCR clusters tended to co-occur in them. Most observed TCR sequences were rare, whereas some public TCRs were detected in many donors. Confirmation in vitro established that a few CMV-associated chains were specific for CMV antigens. The study labeled 164 TCR beta chains cytomegalovirus-associated.

Details on this clone: Antigen: not known.

Only in-frame clones appear in the TCRdb table, and some are missing; sequencing was by immunoSEQ multiplex PCR. This table holds some 180,000 clones, 86% found once. Sequenced material: PBMCs. The receptor's source is a man aged 25-45 years in good health and CMV-seropositive.

CDR3 nucleotide sequence: TGTGCCAGCAGTGGTTCCGAGGCCTCATATGGCTACACCTTC. Translation gives CASSGSEASYGYTF. This chain joins TRBV2 and TRBJ1-2; D call uncertain. V lost 4 bases to trimming and J lost 5 bases, with 14 bases between them. Germline V gives CDR1 SNHLY, CDR2 FYNNEI. CDR3 size: 14 residues.